A selection of T cell receptor beta chains follows, all from one sample in a study of siplizumab effects on memory and regulatory T cells. Some clones are missing from TCRdb's copy, which holds only in-frame ones; the method was immunoSEQ multiplex PCR. Counted here are around 26,000 clones, roughly 84% occurring once; the ten biggest clones make up about 25%. The sample comprised memory CD4+ T cells sorted from blood. The receptors originated from a human donor in good health. The CDR3 runs from the conserved cysteine through the conserved F or W. The order of the fields is clone size, J gene, V gene, CDR3 protein. For some rows the clone size is stated as once, few or many, or as a class when expanded; others skip it.

abundance: .
j_gene: TRBJ2-2
v_gene: TRBV5-4
CDR3aa: CASSLFLAGSGELFF

abundance: .
j_gene: TRBJ2-2
v_gene: TRBV6-1
CDR3aa: CASSEGAGFTGELFF

abundance: .
j_gene: TRBJ1-4
v_gene: TRBV5-1
CDR3aa: CASSLQGFTNEKLFF

abundance: .
j_gene: TRBJ1-1
v_gene: TRBV7-9
CDR3aa: CASSPRDKNPEAFF

abundance: .
j_gene: TRBJ1-1
v_gene: TRBV28
CDR3aa: CASKSRDRDAEAFF

abundance: .
j_gene: TRBJ1-2
v_gene: TRBV4-2
CDR3aa: CASSQERLANYGYTF

abundance: .
j_gene: TRBJ1-5
v_gene: TRBV6-1
CDR3aa: CASSARTDQHF

abundance: .
j_gene: TRBJ1-2
v_gene: TRBV6-5
CDR3aa: CASRTGPIFGYTF

abundance: .
j_gene: TRBJ2-3
v_gene: TRBV2
CDR3aa: CASRLGLAGPTDTQYF

abundance: once
j_gene: TRBJ2-2
v_gene: TRBV6-5
CDR3aa: CASRLDRNTGELFF

abundance: .
j_gene: TRBJ1-3
v_gene: TRBV9
CDR3aa: CASSVVGGTGNTIYF

abundance: .
j_gene: TRBJ1-3
v_gene: TRBV29-1
CDR3aa: CSVRQFGGNTIYF

abundance: .
j_gene: TRBJ2-3
v_gene: TRBV2
CDR3aa: CASSADRDDTQYF

abundance: .
j_gene: TRBJ2-3
v_gene: TRBV30
CDR3aa: CAWSARRGLRDTQYF

abundance: few
j_gene: TRBJ1-2
v_gene: TRBV6-1
CDR3aa: CASSARVNYGYTF

abundance: .
j_gene: TRBJ2-1
v_gene: TRBV29-1
CDR3aa: CSALGDSGSSYNEQFF

abundance: .
j_gene: TRBJ1-1
v_gene: TRBV5-6
CDR3aa: CASSWGGGRGTEAFF

abundance: .
j_gene: TRBJ2-7
v_gene: TRBV9
CDR3aa: CASSPRSTQGGRAYEQYF

abundance: .
j_gene: TRBJ2-1
v_gene: TRBV12-5
CDR3aa: CASGSRTRGDEQFF

abundance: once
j_gene: TRBJ1-3
v_gene: TRBV2
CDR3aa: CASSDRDRSGNTIYF

abundance: .
j_gene: TRBJ1-2
v_gene: TRBV30
CDR3aa: CAWSAFLGYGYTF

abundance: few
j_gene: TRBJ1-5
v_gene: TRBV29-1
CDR3aa: CSVTGTGVGGNQPQHF

abundance: .
j_gene: TRBJ2-7
v_gene: TRBV28
CDR3aa: CASTHRDRDKHEQYF

abundance: .
j_gene: TRBJ2-7
v_gene: TRBV27
CDR3aa: CASSLRQGTYEQYF

abundance: .
j_gene: TRBJ1-5
v_gene: TRBV6-1
CDR3aa: CASSEAGQPQHF

abundance: .
j_gene: TRBJ1-3
v_gene: TRBV7-2
CDR3aa: CASSRQAGTGNTIYF

abundance: .
j_gene: TRBJ2-7
v_gene: TRBV7-8
CDR3aa: CASSRQGSYEQYF

abundance: .
j_gene: TRBJ2-7
v_gene: TRBV15
CDR3aa: CATSRDMGYEQYF

abundance: once
j_gene: TRBJ2-5
v_gene: TRBV6-1
CDR3aa: CASSRLHEETQYF

abundance: once
j_gene: TRBJ1-1
v_gene: TRBV11-3
CDR3aa: CASSLERTLGEAFF

abundance: .
j_gene: TRBJ2-2
v_gene: TRBV27
CDR3aa: CASSFLTGGKGELFF

abundance: .
j_gene: TRBJ1-5
v_gene: TRBV10-3
CDR3aa: CAISEASISPQHF